This TCR beta chain was identified during a study of blood T cell repertoires in COVID-19. For the study at large: Specimens from acute and convalescent COVID-19 originated in the United States, Italy and Spain.

V was cut by 5 bases and J by 5 bases, with 15 bases left in between. The CDR3 spans 14 residues. Germline values: CDR1 MNHEY, CDR2 SMNVEV (reference sequence). As handled by the study authors: Estimates of nucleated cell counts were drawn from the amplification of reference gene primers. Produced via immunoSEQ multiplex PCR; TCRdb's table is partial and in-frame only. V and J calls and clone size come straight from that table; D and trimming were deduced from the DNA. The table includes 250,000 to 350,000 clones, about four fifths detected once. Sequencing input: peripheral blood. The sequence derives from a woman aged 45 to 65 with acute or convalescent COVID-19. This sequence joins TRBV27 and TRBJ2-5; D possibly corresponds to TRBD2 (5 bases). CDR3 nucleotides: TGTGCCAGCAGTGTAGGACTCGCTGGGGAGACCCAGTACTTC. Encoded protein: CASSVGLAGETQYF.